A single sample is the source of the 22 T cell receptor beta chains below, sequenced in a study of blood T cell repertoires in COVID-19. Assay used: immunoSEQ multiplex PCR; TCRdb lists only in-frame clones, some missing. The sample records about 480,000 clones, less than 90% being singletons. Specimen: peripheral blood. These receptor sequences come from a woman aged 50 to 65 with COVID-19, enrolled during active disease.

As regards this clone: The sample carries other DNA sequences with the same CDR3. The rearrangement uses TRBV19 and TRBJ2-6; D might be TRBD1 (5 bases). This CDR3 region has 14 residues. Germline V lookup: CDR1 LNHDA, CDR2 SQIVND (reference sequence). V lost 5 bases and J 4 bases, leaving 9 bases between the germline ends. The CDR3 region has the DNA TGTGCCAGTAGTCAGGGCTACGGGGCCAACGTCCTGACTTTC. It codes for CASSQGYGANVLTF.

This clone was found a few times. This chain uses TRBV5-1 with TRBJ2-7; the D gene is possibly TRBD1 (6 bases). Trimming pared 3 bases from V and 2 bases from J, leaving 12 bases between. Germline CDR1 SGHRS, CDR2 YFSETQ. The CDR3 extends over 14 amino acids. CDR3 sequence (DNA): TGCGCCAGCAGCTCAGGGGCAGGGGCCTACGAGCAGTACTTC. Amino acid sequence: CASSSGAGAYEQYF.

This chain connects TRBV10-3 to TRBJ1-1; 9 positions match TRBD1. V shed 6 bases and J 6 bases; nucleotides not matched to a gene: 2. The CDR3 covers 12 residues. Germline V CDR1 and CDR2: ENHRY, SYGVKD. CDR3 in DNA: TGTGCCATCAGACAGGGGGCCGCTGAAGCTTTCTTT. Protein product: CAIRQGAAEAFF.

Details on this clone: The same CDR3 is also encoded by other DNA sequences in this sample. Here the CDR3 reads CASSVGGENTEAFF. The CDR3 DNA is TGTGCCAGCAGCGTAGGGGGGGAGAACACTGAAGCTTTCTTT. V and J are TRBV9 and TRBJ1-1; maybe TRBD1 (5 bases). Trimming removed 0 bases from V and 1 base from J, with 7 bases in between. The CDR3 loop spans 14 amino acids. In germline, CDR1 is SGDLS, CDR2 YYNGEE.

This clone was seen only once. CDR3 bases: TGCGCCAGCAGCCAATTCTTCTCGGACAGGGAGATAATAGATGAGCAGTTCTTC. Its protein product is CASSQFFSDREIIDEQFF. The V gene is TRBV4-1, the J gene TRBJ2-1; TRBD1 matches 8 bases. CDR3 size: 18 residues. From germline, CDR1 is MGHRA and CDR2 YSYEKL. The V gene end was trimmed by 2 bases and the J gene end by 8 bases; junction bases not matched to a gene: 17.

This sequence joins TRBV13 and TRBJ2-3; D may be TRBD1 (6 bases). The ends were cut back, 0 bases at V and 0 bases at J, with 10 bases in the middle. Germline assignment: CDR1 PRHDT and CDR2 FYEKMQ (reference sequence). The CDR3 spans 16 residues. Written as DNA, the CDR3 is TGTGCCAGCAGCTTAGGGGGGACACCTAGCACAGATACGCAGTATTTT. It codes for CASSLGGTPSTDTQYF.

V gene TRBV9 combines with J gene TRBJ2-1; the D gene is possibly TRBD2 (5 bases). CDR1 is SGDLS and CDR2 is YYNGEE in the germline V gene. The CDR3 spans 17 residues. V gave up 3 bases and J gave up 4 bases, with 20 bases separating them. CDR3 DNA sequence: TGTGCCAGCAGCGCCCCCACCAGCGGAGCGACTTACAATGAGCAGTTCTTC. The encoded protein is CASSAPTSGATYNEQFF.

This chain uses TRBV10-3 with TRBJ2-5; D gene uncertain. Germline CDR1 is ENHRY and CDR2 is SYGVKD. V dropped 2 bases and J dropped 1 base, with 5 bases sitting between them. The CDR3 sequence is 13 residues long. CDR3 amino acids: CAISETSQETQYF. For the CDR3, the DNA is TGTGCCATCAGTGAGACAAGCCAAGAGACCCAGTACTTC.

CDR3 in DNA: TGTGCCAGCACTAGACAGGGGAGCAATCAGCCCCAGCATTTT. Translated, it gives CASTRQGSNQPQHF. This chain uses TRBV6-6 with TRBJ1-5; 8 bases align to TRBD1. Trimming cost V 7 bases and J 1 base; bases outside gene matches: 3. The CDR3 runs to 14 residues. CDR1 MNHNY and CDR2 SVGAGI come from the germline V gene (reference sequence).

The V and J genes are TRBV5-1 and TRBJ1-3, with a possible D match to TRBD1 (5 bases). The V gene lost 0 bases and the J gene lost 5 bases, with 12 bases spanning the gap. Germline V gene sequence: CDR1 SGHRS, CDR2 YFSETQ. The CDR3 covers 15 residues. CDR3 loop: CASSLAGRGRNTIYF. The CDR3 DNA reads as TGCGCCAGCAGCTTGGCCGGGAGGGGTCGAAACACCATATATTTT.

The rearrangement uses TRBV3-1 (or the pseudogene TRBV3-2) and TRBJ1-6; no definite D call. V lost 0 bases to trimming and J lost 12 bases, with 9 bases between them. CDR3 length: 13 residues. CDR1 and CDR2 (germline): LGHDT, YNNKEL (reference sequence). The CDR3 nucleotides read TGTGCCAGCAGCCAAGATTGGGCACGACCCCTCCACTTT. Its translation is CASSQDWARPLHF.

The rearrangement joins TRBV28 to TRBJ1-5; D is perhaps TRBD1 (6 bases). The CDR3 runs to 15 residues. The V and J ends lost 4 bases and 0 bases respectively, with 10 bases between them. From germline, CDR1 is MDHEN and CDR2 SYDVKM. The CDR3 is CASSWDIDSNQPQHF. CDR3 DNA: TGTGCCAGCAGTTGGGACATAGATAGCAATCAGCCCCAGCATTTT.

The rearrangement joins TRBV12-3 or TRBV12-4 to TRBJ1-5, with unresolved D. The CDR3 has 13 amino acids. V was pared by 2 bases and J by 4 bases, with 6 bases between. CDR3 in amino acids: CASSLQANQPQHF. DNA of the CDR3: TGTGCCAGCAGTTTACAGGCAAATCAGCCCCAGCATTTT.

This clone was observed once. The DNA for the CDR3 is TGTGCCATCAGTCCCTTACAGGGGACCTTTATTGAAGCTTTCTTT. It encodes CAISPLQGTFIEAFF. This rearrangement joins TRBV10-3 to TRBJ1-1, with 7 bases aligning to TRBD1. The germline gives CDR1 ENHRY, CDR2 SYGVKD. V trimming: 5 bases; J trimming: 7 bases; junction bases outside the gene matches: 13. This CDR3 contains 15 residues.

The chain recombines TRBV30 with TRBJ2-7; 8 bases are shared with TRBD1. Germline V gene data show CDR1 as GTSNPN and CDR2 as SVGIG (reference sequence). This CDR3 is 15 amino acids long. With 4 bases clipped from V and 4 bases from J, the junction kept 12 bases outside the gene matches. The CDR3 loop reads CAWTAPRRQGYEQYF. As DNA, the CDR3 is TGTGCCTGGACTGCGCCGCGCCGACAGGGGTACGAGCAGTACTTC.

This rearrangement joins TRBV19 to TRBJ2-1; 7 nucleotides match TRBD1. The CDR3 extends over 15 amino acids. Germline assignment: CDR1 LNHDA and CDR2 SQIVND (reference sequence). The J segment lost 5 bases and the V segment lost 5 bases, leaving 9 bases of the junction unmatched. CDR3 bases: TGTGCCAGTAGTTTTCGACAGGGTAGGGACAATGAGCAGTTCTTC. Amino acid sequence: CASSFRQGRDNEQFF.

The chain uses TRBV18 and TRBJ1-2; D might be TRBD1 (5 bases). V lost 3 bases to trimming and J lost 3 bases, with 14 bases between them. CDR3 size: 15 residues. CDR1 is KGHSH, CDR2 LQKENI, per germline. As DNA, the CDR3 is TGTGCCAGCTCACCGATCATACAGGCCTACTATGGCTACACCTTC. Encoded protein: CASSPIIQAYYGYTF.

The V call is TRBV2, the J call TRBJ2-1; TRBD2 agrees at 9 bases. Germline CDR1 reads SNHLY; CDR2 reads FYNNEI. V shed 4 bases, J shed 3 bases, and the junction held 7 bases outside the gene matches. CDR3 length: 16 residues. As DNA, the CDR3 is TGTGCCAGCAGTGGCGGCGGGGGGGCAGTCTACAATGAGCAGTTCTTC. It is translated as CASSGGGGAVYNEQFF.

Worth noting for this clone: Other nucleotide sequences in the sample specify the same CDR3. This chain links TRBV5-1 with TRBJ1-6, with D perhaps TRBD1 (5 bases). The CDR3 extends over 14 amino acids. The germline V and J ends were trimmed by 5 bases and 5 bases, with 11 bases remaining between them. CDR1 and CDR2 (germline): SGHRS, YFSETQ. The CDR3 spells CASRWGVDNSPLHF. CDR3 bases: TGCGCCAGCAGATGGGGGGTGGATAATTCACCCCTCCACTTT.

Comments on this clone: The same CDR3 also results from other DNA sequences found in this sample. V gene TRBV18 combines with J gene TRBJ1-1, with D perhaps TRBD1 (5 bases). The CDR3 totals 13 residues. V was clipped by 3 bases and J by 5 bases, with 10 bases between them. Germline CDR1 reads KGHSH; CDR2 reads LQKENI. CDR3 region: CASSPQTDTEAFF. In DNA, the CDR3 is TGTGCCAGCTCACCCCAGACAGATACTGAAGCTTTCTTT.

V usage is TRBV9 and J usage is TRBJ2-2; 7 nucleotides line up with TRBD1. The CDR3 is 16 residues long. J was trimmed by 5 bases and V by 4 bases; bases with no gene match: 11. Germline CDR1 SGDLS, CDR2 YYNGEE. The CDR3, as DNA: TGTGCCAGCAGCTCACGCCCGAAGGGGGCAACCGGGGAGCTGTTTTTT. Translating it yields CASSSRPKGATGELFF.

This clone has just a few counts. The chain joins TRBV7-9 to TRBJ1-2, with 7 nucleotides matching TRBD1. Unmatched junction bases numbered 9, after V lost 5 bases and J lost 3 bases. Per the germline V gene, CDR1 is SEHNR and CDR2 is FQNEAQ (reference sequence). CDR3 size: 15 residues. CDR3 residues: CASSTGASLYYGYTF. The DNA of the CDR3 is TGTGCCAGCAGCACAGGGGCTTCCCTTTACTATGGCTACACCTTC.